The 26 T cell receptor beta chains below were found in one sample sequenced in a study of blood T cells in healthy people across ages. A second about 7 to 12 cycle PCR used barcoded and J-beta primers. TCRdb passed the 5' RACE reads through MiXCR, listing each CDR3 protein once. The data contain 1.4 million or so distinct CDR3 sequences, roughly two fifths of them singletons. Sequencing was done on a sample of blood. Receptors originate from a woman aged 18-29 years in good health.

This clonotype was recorded a few times. The chain uses TRBV10-1 and TRBJ2-5; D possibly corresponds to TRBD1 (5 bases). Germline CDR1 reads WNHNN; CDR2 reads SYGVQD (reference sequence). The V and J ends lost 4 bases and 5 bases respectively, with 8 bases between them. The CDR3 is made up of 12 amino acids. The CDR3 reads CASSAGMETQYF. The CDR3 region has the DNA TGCGCCAGCAGTGCAGGGATGGAGACCCAGTACTTC.

The chain carries TRBV7-9 and TRBJ2-7; the match to TRBD1 covers 9 bases. Germline lookup yields CDR1 SEHNR and CDR2 FQNEAQ (reference sequence). This CDR3 is built from 15 residues. Trimming took 5 bases from V and 0 from J; bases not matched to a gene: 5. CDR3 sequence reads: CASSGMTGGSYEQYF. Here the CDR3 DNA reads TGTGCCAGCAGCGGTATGACAGGGGGCTCCTACGAGCAGTACTTC.

The chain couples TRBV7-2 to TRBJ2-5; 7 nucleotides line up with TRBD1. CDR1 is SGHTA, CDR2 FQGNSA, per germline. V lost 1 base and J lost 2; bases outside the gene matches: 4. CDR3 length: 15 amino acids. The CDR3 DNA sequence: TGTGCCAGCAGCTTAGTCGGGACAGCACAAGAGACCCAGTACTTC. Amino acid sequence: CASSLVGTAQETQYF.

The chain recombines TRBV19 with TRBJ2-1; 13 nucleotides align to TRBD2. This CDR3 comprises 16 residues. Germline V CDR1 and CDR2: LNHDA, SQIVND (reference sequence). Losses at the gene ends were 5 bases for V and 3 bases for J; bases not matched to a gene: 4. The chain's CDR3 is CASSPGLAGDYNEQFF. The CDR3 bases are TGTGCCAGTAGTCCAGGACTAGCGGGGGACTACAATGAGCAGTTCTTC.

In nucleotides, the CDR3 is TGTGCCAGCAGTTTAAACGAGGGGGGGAAAGGCTACACCTTC. Its protein product is CASSLNEGGKGYTF. V usage is TRBV12-3 or TRBV12-4 and J usage is TRBJ1-2; perhaps TRBD1 as D (6 bases). V was pared by 2 bases and J by 8 bases, with 15 bases between. This CDR3 contains 14 residues.

In regard to this clonotype: The junction shows a germline mismatch at one end, possibly a read error. The chain employs TRBV25-1 and TRBJ1-1, with 7 bases lining up with TRBD1. The CDR3 totals 15 residues. In germline, CDR1 is MGHDK, CDR2 SYGVNS. CDR3 sequence reads: CTSSERTTGVTEAFF. Written as DNA, the CDR3 is TGTACCAGCAGTGAAAGGACTACAGGGGTAACTGAAGCTTTCTTT.

The chain combines TRBV20-1 with TRBJ2-7; no definite D call. CDR1 is DFQATT, CDR2 SNEGSKA, per germline (reference sequence). The CDR3 is 12 residues long. V shed 6 bases and J shed 3 bases, with 12 bases lying between them. The CDR3 region is CSAPFDIYEQYF. DNA of the CDR3: TGCAGTGCCCCCTTCGACATCTACGAGCAGTACTTC.

This rearrangement joins TRBV7-2 to TRBJ2-1; D might be TRBD2 (6 bases). V was clipped by 0 bases and J by 5 bases, with 14 bases between them. The CDR3 totals 16 residues. Germline loops: CDR1 SGHTA, CDR2 FQGNSA. The DNA of the CDR3 is TGTGCCAGCAGCTTAGCTTACAGCGGAGGGGACAATGAGCAGTTCTTC. Translated: CASSLAYSGGDNEQFF.

This chain connects TRBV3-1 to TRBJ1-1; maybe TRBD1 (6 bases). Deletions cut 1 base from V and 7 bases from J, with 10 bases between. The germline V gene has CDR1 LGHDT and CDR2 YNNKEL (reference sequence). The length of the CDR3 is 13 residues. The CDR3 DNA is TGTGCCAGCAGCCAAGGGACAGCCTTTGAAGCTTTCTTT. Residues: CASSQGTAFEAFF.

As for this clonotype: An end of the junction differs from the germline gene, which may be a read error. The chain couples TRBV11-2 to TRBJ2-3; D possibly corresponds to TRBD2 (7 bases). Germline V gives CDR1 SGHAT, CDR2 FQNNGV. The CDR3 is 16 amino acids. The CDR3 protein is CVSRTWGGGAADTQYF. CDR3 sequence (DNA): TGTGTCAGCAGGACTTGGGGAGGGGGGGCCGCAGATACGCAGTATTTT.

This clonotype was picked up a small number of times. This chain links TRBV28 with TRBJ2-1; 8 bases match TRBD1. The germline V gene encodes CDR1 MDHEN and CDR2 SYDVKM. The CDR3 length is 11 residues. J gave up 15 bases and V 5 bases, and 6 bases lay outside the gene matches. This chain's CDR3 is CASSPTGVLFF. The CDR3 bases are TGTGCCAGCAGTCCGACAGGGGTCCTGTTCTTC.

A few counts support this clonotype. This chain links TRBV6-2 or TRBV6-3 with TRBJ2-6, with 9 bases fitting TRBD1. CDR1 is MNHEY and CDR2 is SVGEGT in the germline V gene. This CDR3 comprises 13 residues. Trimming at V came to 6 bases and at J to 10 bases, leaving 4 bases not matched to a gene. The CDR3 region has the DNA TGTGCCAGCAGATACGGACAGGGGAACGTCCTGACTTTC. It codes for CASRYGQGNVLTF.

This clonotype was counted a few times. The chain has TRBV11-2 and TRBJ2-1; D unresolved. CDR1 and CDR2 (germline): SGHAT, FQNNGV. V was trimmed by 1 base and J by 15 bases, leaving 10 bases between them. CDR3 length equals 11 residues. CDR3 DNA sequence: TGTGCCAGCAGCTTAGGTAGTCGGTCGTTCTTC. Its translation: CASSLGSRSFF.

V is TRBV7-9 and J is TRBJ2-1, with D hard to call. Germline loops: CDR1 SEHNR, CDR2 FQNEAQ (reference sequence). V shed 0 bases and J shed 3 bases, with 6 bases lying between them. This CDR3 is built from 14 residues. For the CDR3, the DNA is TGTGCCAGCAGCTTAGCAATAGGCTACAATGAGCAGTTCTTC. This codes for CASSLAIGYNEQFF.

The gene calls are TRBV4-3 and TRBJ1-2; D might be TRBD1 (6 bases). The V and J ends lost 1 base and 4 bases respectively, with 19 bases between them. CDR1 LGHNA and CDR2 YSLEER come from the germline V gene. This CDR3 region has 17 residues. CDR3 DNA: TGCGCCAGCAGCCAAGTTGTCTGGACAGCGGCCGGCTATGGCTACACCTTC. Its translation: CASSQVVWTAAGYGYTF.

J is TRBJ2-5 and V is TRBV7-9; D may be TRBD2 (5 bases). Germline V CDR1 and CDR2: SEHNR, FQNEAQ (reference sequence). This CDR3 contains 13 residues. The V gene lost 5 bases and the J gene lost 11 bases, with 18 bases spanning the gap. The CDR3 DNA reads as TGTGCCAGCAGCCGAGGGATTCAGGTCGGGCAGTACTTC. Its translation is CASSRGIQVGQYF.

The J gene is TRBJ2-1, the V gene TRBV4-3; either TRBD1 or TRBD2 may fit D (5 bases each). The V end was cut by 0 bases, the J end by 5 bases, with 8 bases between. The germline CDR1 and CDR2 sequences are LGHNA and YSLEER. The CDR3 extends over 14 amino acids. The CDR3 DNA follows: TGCGCCAGCAGCCAAGAATGGGGACACAATGAGCAGTTCTTC. Translated: CASSQEWGHNEQFF.

The chain combines TRBV19 with TRBJ2-1; 9 bases are shared with TRBD2. Per the germline V gene, CDR1 is LNHDA and CDR2 is SQIVND (reference sequence). The CDR3 has 13 residues. Unmatched junction bases numbered 8, after V lost 8 bases and J lost 9 bases. Here the CDR3 DNA reads TGTGCCAGTGCAACTAGCGGGTCGGGTGAGCAGTTCTTC. Its translation: CASATSGSGEQFF.

Concerning this clonotype: A junction end diverges from the germline sequence, so it may reflect a read error. The chain combines TRBV29-1 with TRBJ2-5; D ambiguous. The CDR3 spans 13 residues. Germline values: CDR1 SQVTM, CDR2 ANQGSEA. CDR3 loop: CSVYLTTNNEQYF. CDR3 nucleotide sequence: TGCAGCGTCTATCTTACAACCAACAATGAGCAGTACTTT.

This chain links TRBV10-3 with TRBJ2-7; 7 nucleotides align to TRBD2. Germline assignment: CDR1 ENHRY and CDR2 SYGVKD. The CDR3 contains 15 residues. The trim removed 4 bases at V and 1 base at J, leaving 7 bases unmatched. This CDR3 reads CAISAPGLLSYEQYF. The CDR3 DNA is TGTGCCATCAGTGCACCGGGACTACTATCCTACGAGCAGTACTTC.

The chain couples TRBV2 to TRBJ2-1; 8 bases are a match to TRBD2. V dropped 7 bases and J dropped 4; count of bases not matched to a gene: 9. The length of the CDR3 is 15 residues. CDR1 is SNHLY and CDR2 is FYNNEI in the germline V gene. The CDR3 region is CASIREGGIYNEQFF. DNA for the CDR3: TGTGCCAGCATTCGGGAGGGAGGGATTTACAATGAGCAGTTCTTC. The entire variable domain, with the rest obtained from reference TRBV2 and TRBJ2-1, is as follows: EPEVTQTPSHQVTQMGQEVILRCVPISNHLYFYWYRQILGQKVEFLVSFYNNEISEKSEIFDDQFSVERPDGSNFTLKIRSTKLEDSAMYFCASIREGGIYNEQFFGPGTRLTVL.

This clonotype was observed a few times. The rearrangement joins TRBV20-1 to TRBJ2-3, with TRBD2 identical over 10 bases. This CDR3 region has 14 residues. J lost 4 bases, V lost 7 bases, and 8 bases had no gene match. Germline lookup yields CDR1 DFQATT and CDR2 SNEGSKA (reference sequence). The CDR3 DNA reads as TGCAGTGTACCCGTCCTAGCGGGAGCAGATACGCAGTATTTT. This translates into CSVPVLAGADTQYF.

This sequence joins TRBV7-6 and TRBJ2-3; 10 bases align to TRBD2. V was clipped by 5 bases and J by 2 bases; unmatched bases: 7. The CDR3 sequence is 16 residues long. Germline V lookup: CDR1 SGHVS, CDR2 FNYEAQ. The CDR3: CASSQGLARPTDTQYF. The CDR3 bases are TGTGCCAGCAGCCAGGGACTAGCGAGGCCCACAGATACGCAGTATTTT. The variable domain in full, completed from reference TRBV7-6 and TRBJ2-3, reads GAGVSQSPRYKVTKRGQDVALRCDPISGHVSLYWYRQALGQGPEFLTYFNYEAQQDKSGLPNDRFSAERPEGSISTLTIQRTEQRDSAMYRCASSQGLARPTDTQYFGPGTRLTVL.

A few counts support this clonotype. V gene TRBV19 combines with J gene TRBJ1-2; D not resolved. The germline V gene has CDR1 LNHDA and CDR2 SQIVND (reference sequence). This CDR3 spans 18 amino acids. V was shortened by 2 bases and J by 2 bases, with 21 bases between the two germline ends. CDR3 sequence: CASSIFTPIRDINYGYTF. The CDR3 coding sequence is TGTGCCAGTAGTATATTTACTCCCATCCGGGATATAAACTATGGCTACACCTTC.

This clonotype was seen only a few times. V is TRBV7-2 and J is TRBJ2-7; D remains ambiguous. The DNA end is more similar to TRBJ2-5, so the J call may be wrong. The CDR3 is 13 amino acids. Germline CDR1 SGHTA, CDR2 FQGNSA. DNA of the CDR3: TGTGCCAGCAGCTTAGCTGGGTCGGTGACCCAGTACTTC. Translating gives CASSLAGSVTQYF.

This chain uses TRBV4-3 with TRBJ2-2; D may be TRBD1 (5 bases). The CDR3 sequence is 15 residues long. Germline CDR1 reads LGHNA; CDR2 reads YSLEER. V was trimmed by 3 bases and J by 4 bases, leaving 12 bases between them. Here the CDR3 DNA reads TGCGCCAGCAGCCAGAGGACAACCTTCACCGGGGAGCTGTTTTTT. Amino acid sequence: CASSQRTTFTGELFF.